The rows below give T cell receptor beta chains drawn from one sample of a study of OX40 agonist ivuxolimab in advanced cancers. The method was immunoSEQ multiplex PCR; TCRdb's version includes in-frame clones alone and lacks a portion of them. Among about 50,000 clones, more than 70% were seen once, and the ten largest hold 5% to 6.5%. Material: CD4+ or CD8+ T cells sorted from blood, obtained in a trial of the OX40 agonist ivuxolimab. These receptor sequences come from an adult with an advanced solid tumor such as melanoma, head and neck, liver or kidney cancer. CDR3s leave out the opening cysteine and the closing phenylalanine or tryptophan. D genes are given only for firm matches.

>TRBJ2-1|TRBD2|TRBV6-4
ASSVLAGEYNEQF
>TRBJ1-5|TRBD1|TRBV27
ASGTGFQPQH
>TRBJ1-2|.|TRBV4-1
ASSQGLDSSNYGYT
>TRBJ2-1|.|TRBV5-4
ASSLGPSSYNEQF
>TRBJ2-1|.|TRBV19
ASGTWTSREQF
>TRBJ2-3|.|TRBV7-9
ASDSGITDTQY
>TRBJ2-1|.|TRBV4-3
ASSQDLGGYNEQF
>TRBJ1-1|.|TRBV2
ASSEQASSNTEAF
>TRBJ1-2|TRBD1|TRBV27
ASSSGQVFGYGYT
>TRBJ1-5|.|TRBV21-1
ASSKPQGESNQPQH
>TRBJ1-5|.|TRBV7-2
ASSLAGYSNQPQH
>TRBJ2-4|.|TRBV28
ASSNPRVKNIQY
>TRBJ2-7|.|TRBV7-9
ASSPPAYEQY
>TRBJ1-1|.|TRBV6-6
ASSYEGGGTEAF
>TRBJ1-4|TRBD1|TRBV5-6
ASSAGQGYEKLF
>TRBJ2-1|.|TRBV15
ATSAPGVGEQF
>TRBJ1-5|.|TRBV27
ASSSQVSGNQPQH
>TRBJ2-1|TRBD2|TRBV19
ASSGASGSYNEQF
>TRBJ1-1|.|TRBV4-1
ASSEMNTEAF
>TRBJ1-5|.|TRBV6-1
ASLLTGTMVPQH
>TRBJ2-5|TRBD1|TRBV12-5
ASGPGGWTQY
>TRBJ1-2|.|TRBV5-1
ASSFTYGAYGYT
>TRBJ2-5|TRBD2|TRBV28
ASTQLVPSGEETQY
>TRBJ2-7|.|TRBV5-6
ASSWTFGNEQY
>TRBJ1-2|.|TRBV19
ASSTTSGYGYT
>TRBJ2-7|TRBD1|TRBV6-5
ASSYNPTGGTGEQY
>TRBJ2-1|TRBD2|TRBV9
ASSVASGNEQF
>TRBJ1-2|.|TRBV19
ASSNRELYGYT
>TRBJ2-2|.|TRBV7-9
ASSLSRAAGELF
>TRBJ2-2|TRBD2|TRBV7-6
ASSLAASGGLGELF
>TRBJ1-1|.|TRBV9
ASSVGDVPSTEAF
>TRBJ2-7|TRBD2|TRBV7-8
ASSFLEGRDREQY
>TRBJ2-7|TRBD2|TRBV5-4
ASSSDTRLAGINEQY
>TRBJ2-1|TRBD1|TRBV7-9
ASSLAQGENEQF
>TRBJ2-5|.|TRBV9
ASSAGDWGTETQY
>TRBJ2-4|.|TRBV28
ASSLPGLAKNIQY
>TRBJ2-2|.|TRBV7-3
ASSLTWGGELF
>TRBJ1-4|.|TRBV2
ASSLSGGEKLF
>TRBJ1-4|.|TRBV7-6
ASSLPGREKLF
>TRBJ2-7|TRBD2|TRBV12-5
ASGLAGATRGEQY
>TRBJ1-2|TRBD1|TRBV7-8
ASRPRQGASGYT
>TRBJ2-1|.|TRBV11-2
ASSFLAFDEQF
>TRBJ2-7|.|TRBV9
ASSPGLGEQY
>TRBJ2-1|.|TRBV29-1
SVSTVGSGRYNEQF
>TRBJ2-1|.|TRBV7-6
ASSLTSQGWGAYNEQF
>TRBJ1-5|TRBD1|TRBV27
ASSLDRGSNQPQH
>TRBJ2-3|.|TRBV11-2
ASSSTISGTDTQY
>TRBJ2-7|.|TRBV28
ASSLTGHYEQY
>TRBJ2-2|.|TRBV11-1
ASSPNRYTGELF
>TRBJ1-2|TRBD1|TRBV19
ASSIFFRDRDEDNGYT
>TRBJ2-5|.|TRBV2
ASSVSQGSDQETQY
>TRBJ1-5|.|TRBV5-6
ASSFADQPQH
>TRBJ1-2|TRBD1|TRBV19
ASSSARDSYGYT
>TRBJ2-7|.|TRBV4-3
ASSHLLATDYEQY
>TRBJ1-1|.|TRBV19
ASSISGWTEAF